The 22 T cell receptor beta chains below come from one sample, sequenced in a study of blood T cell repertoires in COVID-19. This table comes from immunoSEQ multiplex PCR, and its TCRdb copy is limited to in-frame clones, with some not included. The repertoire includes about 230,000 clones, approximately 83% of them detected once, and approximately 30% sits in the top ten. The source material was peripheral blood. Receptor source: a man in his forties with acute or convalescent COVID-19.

This CDR3 reads CASSFGGVTEAFF. The CDR3 coding sequence is TGTGCCAGCAGTTTCGGAGGAGTCACTGAAGCTTTCTTT. The chain is built from TRBV12-3 or TRBV12-4 and TRBJ1-1; no clear D gene. V lost 3 bases and J lost 4, with 9 bases in between. The CDR3 contains 13 residues.

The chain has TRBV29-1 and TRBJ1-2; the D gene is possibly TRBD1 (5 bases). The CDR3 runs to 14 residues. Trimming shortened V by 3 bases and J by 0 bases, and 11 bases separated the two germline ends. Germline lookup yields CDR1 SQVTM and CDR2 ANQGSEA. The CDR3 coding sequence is TGCAGCGTTGAGGGGGGGAGTTCTAACTATGGCTACACCTTC. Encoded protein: CSVEGGSSNYGYTF.

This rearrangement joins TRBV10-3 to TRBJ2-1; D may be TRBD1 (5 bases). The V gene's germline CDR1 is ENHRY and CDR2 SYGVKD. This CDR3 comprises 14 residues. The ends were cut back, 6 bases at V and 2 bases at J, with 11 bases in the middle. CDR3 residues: CAIRARDPYNEQFF. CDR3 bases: TGTGCCATCAGAGCCAGGGATCCCTACAATGAGCAGTTCTTC.

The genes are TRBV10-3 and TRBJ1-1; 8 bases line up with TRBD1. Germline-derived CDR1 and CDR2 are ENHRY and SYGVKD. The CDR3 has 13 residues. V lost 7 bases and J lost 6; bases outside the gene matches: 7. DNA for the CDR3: TGTGCCATCAATGGACAGGGACTTGCTGAAGCTTTCTTT. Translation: CAINGQGLAEAFF.

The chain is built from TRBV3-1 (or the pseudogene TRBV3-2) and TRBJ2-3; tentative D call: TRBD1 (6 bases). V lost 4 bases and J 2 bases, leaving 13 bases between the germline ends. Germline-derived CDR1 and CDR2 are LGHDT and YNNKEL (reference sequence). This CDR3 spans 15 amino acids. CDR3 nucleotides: TGTGCCAGCAGCCTAAAGACAGGAAACACAGATACGCAGTATTTT. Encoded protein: CASSLKTGNTDTQYF.

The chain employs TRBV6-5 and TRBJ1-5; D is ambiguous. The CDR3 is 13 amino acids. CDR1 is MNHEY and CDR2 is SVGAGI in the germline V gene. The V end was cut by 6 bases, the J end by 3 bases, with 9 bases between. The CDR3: CASSLGHNQPQHF. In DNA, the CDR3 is TGTGCCAGCAGCCTCGGTCACAATCAGCCCCAGCATTTT.

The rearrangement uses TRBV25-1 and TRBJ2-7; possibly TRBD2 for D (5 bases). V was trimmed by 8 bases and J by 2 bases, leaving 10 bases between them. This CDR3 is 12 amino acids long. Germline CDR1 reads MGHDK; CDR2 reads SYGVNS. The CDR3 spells CASLSVAYEQYF. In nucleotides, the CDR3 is TGTGCCAGCCTTAGCGTGGCCTACGAGCAGTACTTC.

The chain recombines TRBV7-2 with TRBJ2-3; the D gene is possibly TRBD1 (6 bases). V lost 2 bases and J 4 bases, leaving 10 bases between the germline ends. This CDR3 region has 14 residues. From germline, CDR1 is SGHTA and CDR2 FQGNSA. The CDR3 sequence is CASSLWGRADTQYF. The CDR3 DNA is TGTGCCAGCAGCTTATGGGGGCGGGCAGATACGCAGTATTTT.

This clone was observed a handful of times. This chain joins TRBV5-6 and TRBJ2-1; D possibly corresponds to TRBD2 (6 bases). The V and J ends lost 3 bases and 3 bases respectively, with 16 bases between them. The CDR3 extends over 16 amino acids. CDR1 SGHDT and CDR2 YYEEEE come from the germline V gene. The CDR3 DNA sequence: TGTGCCAGCAGCTCCCGGCGCGGGACCCTCTACAATGAGCAGTTCTTC. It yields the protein CASSSRRGTLYNEQFF.

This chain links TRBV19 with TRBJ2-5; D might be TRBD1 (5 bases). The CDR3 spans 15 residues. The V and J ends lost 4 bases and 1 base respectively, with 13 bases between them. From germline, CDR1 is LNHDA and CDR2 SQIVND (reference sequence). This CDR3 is CASSKGLWIQETQYF. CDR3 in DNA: TGTGCCAGTAGTAAGGGGCTCTGGATCCAAGAGACCCAGTACTTC.

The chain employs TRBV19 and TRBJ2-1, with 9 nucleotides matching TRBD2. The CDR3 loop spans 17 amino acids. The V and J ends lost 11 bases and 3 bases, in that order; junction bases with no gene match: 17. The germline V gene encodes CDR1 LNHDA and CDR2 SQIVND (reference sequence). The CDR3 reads CAGTHQSRTSVYNEQFF. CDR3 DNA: TGTGCCGGTACCCATCAATCCAGGACTAGCGTCTACAATGAGCAGTTCTTC.

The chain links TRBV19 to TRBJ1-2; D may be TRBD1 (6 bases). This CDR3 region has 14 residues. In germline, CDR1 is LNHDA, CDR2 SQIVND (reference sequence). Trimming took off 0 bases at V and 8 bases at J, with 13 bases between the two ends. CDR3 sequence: CASSIDGGRGGYTF. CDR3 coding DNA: TGTGCCAGTAGTATAGACGGGGGGCGAGGCGGCTACACCTTC.

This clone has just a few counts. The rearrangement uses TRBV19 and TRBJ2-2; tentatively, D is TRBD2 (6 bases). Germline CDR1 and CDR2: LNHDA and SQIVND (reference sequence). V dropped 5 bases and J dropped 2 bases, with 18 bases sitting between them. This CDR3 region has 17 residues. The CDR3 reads CASSLRHGTYNTGELFF. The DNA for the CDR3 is TGTGCCAGTAGTCTAAGACACGGGACTTATAACACCGGGGAGCTGTTTTTT.

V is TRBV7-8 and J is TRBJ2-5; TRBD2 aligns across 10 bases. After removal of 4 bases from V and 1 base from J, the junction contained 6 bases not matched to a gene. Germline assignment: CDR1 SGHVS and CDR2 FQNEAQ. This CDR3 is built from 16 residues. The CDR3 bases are TGTGCCAGCAGCTCCAGCGGGAGGGTTACCCAAGAGACCCAGTACTTC. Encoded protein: CASSSSGRVTQETQYF.

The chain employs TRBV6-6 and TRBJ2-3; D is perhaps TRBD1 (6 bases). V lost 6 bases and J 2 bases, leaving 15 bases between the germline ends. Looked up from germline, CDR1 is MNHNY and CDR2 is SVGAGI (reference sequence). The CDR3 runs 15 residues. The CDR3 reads CASSAPGQNTDTQYF. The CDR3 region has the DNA TGTGCCAGCAGCGCCCCGGGACAAAACACAGATACGCAGTATTTT.

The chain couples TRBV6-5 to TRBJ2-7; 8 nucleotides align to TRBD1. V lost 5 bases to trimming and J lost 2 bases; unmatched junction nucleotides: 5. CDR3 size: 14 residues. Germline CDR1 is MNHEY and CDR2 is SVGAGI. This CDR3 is CASSNDRGTYEQYF. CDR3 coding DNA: TGTGCCAGCAGTAACGACAGGGGTACCTACGAGCAGTACTTC.

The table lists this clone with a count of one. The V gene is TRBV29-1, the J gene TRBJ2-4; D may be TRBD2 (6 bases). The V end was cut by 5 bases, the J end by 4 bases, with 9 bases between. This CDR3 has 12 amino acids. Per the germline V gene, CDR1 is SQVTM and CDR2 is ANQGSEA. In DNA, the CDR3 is TGCAGCGTTCTTGGGGGGAAAAACATTCAGTACTTC. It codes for CSVLGGKNIQYF.

The CDR3 is CASSLGGGPGETQYF. The DNA of the CDR3 is TGTGCCAGCAGCTTAGGGGGAGGGCCCGGCGAGACCCAGTACTTC. The genes are TRBV13 and TRBJ2-5; 7 bases align to TRBD2. V dropped 0 bases and J dropped 5; count of bases not matched to a gene: 6. The germline V gene has CDR1 PRHDT and CDR2 FYEKMQ (reference sequence). The CDR3 has 15 amino acids. Supplemented by reference TRBV13 and TRBJ2-5, the full variable domain reads AAGVIQSPRHLIKEKRETATLKCYPIPRHDTVYWYQQGPGQDPQFLISFYEKMQSDKGSIPDRFSAQQFSDYHSELNMSSLELGDSALYFCASSLGGGPGETQYFGPGTRLLVL.

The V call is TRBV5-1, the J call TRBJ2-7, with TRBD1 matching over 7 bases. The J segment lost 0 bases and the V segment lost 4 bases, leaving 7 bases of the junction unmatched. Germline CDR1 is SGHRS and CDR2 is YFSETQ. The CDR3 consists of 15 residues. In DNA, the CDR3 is TGCGCCAGCAGCATAGGACAGGCGAGCTCCTACGAGCAGTACTTC. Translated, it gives CASSIGQASSYEQYF.

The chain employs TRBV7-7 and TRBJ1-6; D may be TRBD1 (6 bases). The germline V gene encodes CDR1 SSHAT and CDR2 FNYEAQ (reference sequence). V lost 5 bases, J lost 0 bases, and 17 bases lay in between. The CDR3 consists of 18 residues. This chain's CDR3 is CASSTDLRGSSYNSPLHF. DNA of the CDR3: TGTGCCAGCAGCACAGACCTCAGGGGCAGCTCCTATAATTCACCCCTCCACTTT.

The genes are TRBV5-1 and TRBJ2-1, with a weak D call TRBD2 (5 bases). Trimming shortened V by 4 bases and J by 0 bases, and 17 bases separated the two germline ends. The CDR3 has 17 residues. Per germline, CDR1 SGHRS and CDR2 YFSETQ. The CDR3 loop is CASSTSTTDVSYNEQFF. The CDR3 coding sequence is TGCGCCAGCAGCACTTCGACTACCGATGTCTCCTACAATGAGCAGTTCTTC.

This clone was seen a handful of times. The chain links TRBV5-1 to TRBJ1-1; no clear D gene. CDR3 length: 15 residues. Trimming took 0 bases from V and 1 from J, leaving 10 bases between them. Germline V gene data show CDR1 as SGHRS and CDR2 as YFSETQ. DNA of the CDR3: TGCGCCAGCAGCTTGGGAGTCGCCGGGAACACTGAAGCTTTCTTT. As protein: CASSLGVAGNTEAFF.